Listed below are T cell receptor beta chains from one sample, sequenced in a study of blood T cells in healthy people across ages. From the 5' RACE reads, TCRdb called clonotypes with MiXCR, one entry per CDR3 protein. The table includes 850,000 to 1,100,000 distinct CDR3 sequences, around two fifths detected once. Sample: blood. These receptors came from a young man in good health. CDR3s include the opening cysteine and the closing phenylalanine or tryptophan. The order of the fields is V gene, J gene, D gene, clone size, CDR3 DNA, CDR3 protein. The D gene is left open where the match is weak. Some rows mark clone size as missing; the rest say once, few, many or name a class of expanded clone.

>TRBV2|TRBJ1-6|TRBD1|NA
TGTGCCAGCAGGGTCCGGGACAGGGGATCACCCCTCCACTTT
CASRVRDRGSPLHF
>TRBV12-3/TRBV12-4|TRBJ1-6|NA|NA
TGTGCCAGCAGGGGAAGGACGGGAAATTCACCCCTCCACTTT
CASRGRTGNSPLHF
>TRBV12-3/TRBV12-4|TRBJ2-4|TRBD2|NA
TGTGCCAGCAGTTCTAGCGGGGACCCCCTCTACAATGAGCAGTACTTC
CASSSSGDPLYNEQYF
>TRBV2|TRBJ2-2|NA|once
TGTGCCAGCATGTTGAATCCGAACACCGGGGAGCTGTTTTTT
CASMLNPNTGELFF
>TRBV4-2|TRBJ2-1|NA|many
TGTGCCAGCAGCCAAGACACACCTAGCTACAATGAGCAGTTCTTC
CASSQDTPSYNEQFF
>TRBV6-2/TRBV6-3|TRBJ1-1|NA|few
TGTGCCAGCAGTTCGAACAAAATTTTGAACACTGAAGCTTTCTTT
CASSSNKILNTEAFF
>TRBV6-6|TRBJ1-2|TRBD1|few
TGTGCCAGTGACAGGGAAGGGGACTATGGCTACACCTTC
CASDREGDYGYTF
>TRBV12-3/TRBV12-4|TRBJ1-2|NA|few
TGTGCCAGCAGTTTAGAGGCGATCTATGGCTACACCTTC
CASSLEAIYGYTF
>TRBV7-2|TRBJ2-1|NA|few
TGTGCCATCGCCAGGGACAATCCCTACAATGAGCAGTTCTTC
CAIARDNPYNEQFF
>TRBV9|TRBJ2-3|NA|NA
TGTGCCAGCAGCGTAGCGCCGAAGGCAGGCACAGATACGCAGTATTTT
CASSVAPKAGTDTQYF
>TRBV6-1|TRBJ2-5|NA|few
TGTGCCAGCGGAGACAGGAGGGAGACCCAGTACTTC
CASGDRRETQYF
>TRBV6-2/TRBV6-3|TRBJ1-5|NA|NA
TGTGCCAGCAGTTACTCTCCGGGGGACGGATATACCGGCAATCAGCCCCAGCATTTT
CASSYSPGDGYTGNQPQHF
>TRBV18|TRBJ2-3|NA|NA
TGTGCCAGCTCTCCCTTCGGGCAGGGCCCAGATACGCAGTATTTT
CASSPFGQGPDTQYF
>TRBV20-1|TRBJ2-1|NA|once
TGCAGTGCTAGACCCCGACTAGTGGGGAATGAGCAGTTCTTC
CSARPRLVGNEQFF
>TRBV20-1|TRBJ2-1|TRBD2|NA
TGCAGTGTCAAGACTAGCAGCTACAATGAGCAGTTCTTC
CSVKTSSYNEQFF
>TRBV7-8|TRBJ2-2|NA|NA
TGTGCCAGCAGCTCCCATATGGGGGCCACCGGGGAGCTGTTTTTT
CASSSHMGATGELFF
>TRBV30|TRBJ2-3|TRBD2|once
TGTGCCTGGAGTTCGGGCCTAGCGGGAAACACAGATACGCAGTATTTT
CAWSSGLAGNTDTQYF
>TRBV28|TRBJ2-5|TRBD1|NA
TGTGCCAGCAGTTTAGTCTCCCGGATCAGGGGGGAGACCCAGTACTTC
CASSLVSRIRGETQYF
>TRBV27|TRBJ2-1|TRBD2|NA
TGTGCCAGCAGTTTTCGTCTAGCGGGGGCCTTATCCTACAGTGAGCAGTTCTTC
CASSFRLAGALSYSEQFF
>TRBV29-1|TRBJ1-3|NA|NA
TGCAGCGTCCACAGGGATTTGGATGGAAACACCATATATTTT
CSVHRDLDGNTIYF
>TRBV6-6|TRBJ2-3|NA|NA
TGTGCCAGCAGTGACGCAGGCGATCAGCCCCAGTATTTT
CASSDAGDQPQYF
>TRBV12-3/TRBV12-4|TRBJ2-3|TRBD2|NA
TGTGCCAGCAGTTTCGCTGAGCGGGATACAGCGGGGGGTAGCACAGATACGCAGTATTTT
CASSFAERDTAGGSTDTQYF
>TRBV6-5|TRBJ1-2|NA|few
TGTGCCAGCAGTGACTCGATGAAGAGTGGCTACACCTTC
CASSDSMKSGYTF
>TRBV6-2/TRBV6-3|TRBJ2-1|TRBD1|few
TGTGCCAGCAGCCTAAATAACCGGGACAGGGGACCTTACAATGAGCAGTTCTTC
CASSLNNRDRGPYNEQFF
>TRBV7-2|TRBJ2-3|TRBD2|NA
TGTGCCAGCAGCTTACAGGGCGGGGGGTCCTTCACAGATGCGCAGTATTTT
CASSLQGGGSFTDAQYF
>TRBV29-1|TRBJ1-4|NA|NA
TGCAGCGTTGTTCGGGGTGAAAAACTGTTTTTT
CSVVRGEKLFF
>TRBV10-3|TRBJ1-1|NA|NA
TGTGCCATCAATGAGGACTCTAACGCTGAAGCTTTCTTT
CAINEDSNAEAFF
>TRBV7-2|TRBJ1-2|NA|NA
TGTGCCAGCAGCCTAAGGGAGGGAGACCCCGCGGTCTATGGCTACACCTTC
CASSLREGDPAVYGYTF
>TRBV29-1|TRBJ2-5|TRBD1|NA
TGCAGCGTTCGATCGGACAGGGCCTACGAGCTGTACTTC
CSVRSDRAYELYF
>TRBV20-1|TRBJ2-3|NA|NA
TGCAGTGCTAGACTAGCGAGGGGGGTAACAGATGCGCAGTATTTT
CSARLARGVTDAQYF
>TRBV4-3|TRBJ2-3|NA|once
TGCGCCAGCAGCCAAGAACCAGGGCGAGGGACAGATACGCAGTATTTT
CASSQEPGRGTDTQYF
>TRBV20-1|TRBJ2-5|NA|NA
TGCAGTGCTAGAGCCCAGGATCCAAGGGAGACCCAGTACTTC
CSARAQDPRETQYF
>TRBV20-1|TRBJ2-1|NA|NA
TGCAATGCGGGCGACAGCCCCCAAGAGACCCAGTTCTTC
CNAGDSPQETQFF
>TRBV20-1|TRBJ2-1|TRBD2|many
TGCAGTGCTCTACTAGCGGGAGCCTACAATGAGCAGTTCTTC
CSALLAGAYNEQFF
>TRBV10-3|TRBJ1-1|NA|few
TGTGCCACCAGGGTTTCGGCCTCGGCGGAGGCTGAAGCTTTCTTT
CATRVSASAEAEAFF
>TRBV3-1|TRBJ2-5|NA|NA
TGTGCCAGCAGACCCACAGGGCTGGTCCAAGAGACCCAGTACTTC
CASRPTGLVQETQYF
>TRBV5-1|TRBJ2-2|NA|NA
TGCGCCAGCAGTTTAGGGACCCCCAGGAGCACCGGGGAGCTGTTTTTT
CASSLGTPRSTGELFF
>TRBV2|TRBJ1-1|TRBD1|NA
TGTGCCAGCAGTCACGACAGGGGTATGGTGAACACTGAAGCTTTCTTT
CASSHDRGMVNTEAFF
>TRBV10-3|TRBJ2-2|NA|few
TGTGCCATCAGTGAGTTTAAGAACGGGGAGCTGTTTTTT
CAISEFKNGELFF
>TRBV9|TRBJ2-1|TRBD1|few
TGTGCCAGCAGCGTCCGACAGGGCGACTACAATGAGCAGTTCTTC
CASSVRQGDYNEQFF
>TRBV6-2/TRBV6-3|TRBJ2-1|NA|NA
TGTGCCAGCAGAAACGACCGGGACGGAGACAATGAGCAGTTCTTC
CASRNDRDGDNEQFF
>TRBV29-1|TRBJ2-5|NA|NA
TGCAGCATTGGTGTCAGTGAACAAGAGACCCAGTACTTC
CSIGVSEQETQYF
>TRBV5-1|TRBJ1-2|NA|few
TGCGCCAGCAGCTTGGTACCGTTTTCTTATGGCTACACCTTC
CASSLVPFSYGYTF
>TRBV3-1|TRBJ2-2|TRBD1|once
TGTGCCAGCAGCCAAATCGGACAGGGCACCGGGGAGCTGTTTTTT
CASSQIGQGTGELFF
>TRBV20-1|TRBJ1-5|TRBD1|NA
TGCAGTGCTTCCGGGACAGAGGCAAATCAGCCCCAGCATTTT
CSASGTEANQPQHF
>TRBV6-1|TRBJ2-1|TRBD1|NA
TGTGCCAGCACGGGACAGAAAACTTACAATGAGCAGTTCTTC
CASTGQKTYNEQFF
>TRBV5-5|TRBJ1-4|TRBD1|NA
TGTGCCAGCAGCTCCTGGACAGGGGGCGAGGCACTGTTTTTT
CASSSWTGGEALFF
>TRBV5-1|TRBJ2-5|NA|NA
TGCGCCAGCAGCTTGACAGAGCCCCAAGAGACCCAGTACTTC
CASSLTEPQETQYF
>TRBV5-4|TRBJ1-2|TRBD1|NA
TGTGCCAGCAGCTCTAGGACAGGAGGCGGCTATGGCTACACCTTC
CASSSRTGGGYGYTF
>TRBV2|TRBJ2-3|TRBD2|few
TGTGCCGGACTGGCGGGGGGTATTACAGATACGCAGTATTTT
CAGLAGGITDTQYF
>TRBV20-1|TRBJ2-2|TRBD1|NA
TGCAGTGCTAGATGGACAGGGGCGAACACCGGGGAGCTGTTTTTT
CSARWTGANTGELFF